This T cell receptor (beta chain) was sequenced in a study of cytomegalovirus exposure and HLA in healthy donors. Study conclusions and caveats: There were some public TCRs occurring in many donors, but most TCR sequences were rare.

Donors were ostensibly healthy at sampling, although undocumented immune exposures were probable. The PCR contained 60 Vbeta and 13 Jbeta primers. Data came from immunoSEQ multiplex PCR; TCRdb stores just in-frame clones and leaves some out. The data hold some 130,000 clones, with 80% observed a single time. Trimming pared 0 bases from V and 0 bases from J, leaving 8 bases between. Germline V gene sequence: CDR1 SGHTA, CDR2 FQGNSA. The CDR3 spans 16 residues. To note about this clone: Its cognate antigen is unknown.

This chain links TRBV7-2 with TRBJ2-2; D might be TRBD2 (5 bases). Input material: PBMCs. This clonotype originated in a man aged 25 to 40 in good health and CMV-seronegative. DNA for the CDR3: TGTGCCAGCAGCTTAGCGCGGGCCCCGAACACCGGGGAGCTGTTTTTT. It translates to CASSLARAPNTGELFF.